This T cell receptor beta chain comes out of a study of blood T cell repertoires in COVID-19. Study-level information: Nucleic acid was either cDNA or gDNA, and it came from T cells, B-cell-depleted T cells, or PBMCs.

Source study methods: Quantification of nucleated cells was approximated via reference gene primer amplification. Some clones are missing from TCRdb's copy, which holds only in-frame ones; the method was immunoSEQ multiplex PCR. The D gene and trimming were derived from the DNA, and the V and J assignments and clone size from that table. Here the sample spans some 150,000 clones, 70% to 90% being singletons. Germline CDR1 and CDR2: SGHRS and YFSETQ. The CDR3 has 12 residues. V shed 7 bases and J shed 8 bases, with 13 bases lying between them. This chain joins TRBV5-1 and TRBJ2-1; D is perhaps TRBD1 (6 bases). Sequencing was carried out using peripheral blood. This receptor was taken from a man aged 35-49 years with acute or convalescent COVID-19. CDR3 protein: CASVGQGHEQFF. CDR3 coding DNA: TGCGCCAGCGTGGGGCAGGGGCATGAGCAGTTCTTC.